The 18 T cell receptor beta chains reported below all come from one sample, sequenced in a study of Ad26.COV2.S vaccination and SARS-CoV-2 variants. Treatment indicated: over 15 received Ad26.COV2.S at low or high dose, single or two shots; about 5 received placebo; per-sample allocation not given. After the first vaccine or placebo injection, samples were drawn on day 63. The data were produced by immunoSEQ multiplex PCR, yet TCRdb's version contains in-frame clones alone and is incomplete. The profile covers about 440,000 clones, with less than 95% appearing a single time and more than 3.5% taken by the ten largest. The source was peripheral blood, collected in a trial of Ad26.COV2.S vaccine versus placebo. These receptors came from a person between 18 and 59 years old who received the Ad26.COV2.S COVID-19 vaccine or a placebo.

This chain connects TRBV28 to TRBJ1-5; D gene unclear. Per the germline V gene, CDR1 is MDHEN and CDR2 is SYDVKM. V was shortened by 4 bases and J by 4 bases, with 17 bases between the two germline ends. The CDR3 is 16 amino acids. The CDR3 loop reads CASSSVTRPWNQPQHF. CDR3 DNA sequence: TGTGCCAGCAGTTCCGTGACCCGGCCCTGGAATCAGCCCCAGCATTTT. The whole variable domain, remainder taken from reference TRBV28 and TRBJ1-5, is DVKVTQSSRYLVKRTGEKVFLECVQDMDHENMFWYRQDPGLGLRLIYFSYDVKMKEKGDIPEGYSVSREKKERFSLILESASTNQTSMYLCASSSVTRPWNQPQHFGDGTRLSIL.

This clone has only one observation. V is TRBV28 and J is TRBJ2-7; unclear D gene. The CDR3 length is 14 residues. The V gene lost 3 bases and the J gene lost 7 bases, with 16 bases spanning the gap. Germline CDR1 is MDHEN and CDR2 is SYDVKM. The CDR3: CASSFLGIAREQYF. The CDR3, as DNA: TGTGCCAGCAGTTTTTTGGGGATTGCTCGGGAGCAGTACTTC.

The rearrangement links TRBV28 to TRBJ2-1; tentative D call: TRBD2 (6 bases). CDR1 and CDR2 from the germline V gene are MDHEN and SYDVKM. V lost 5 bases and J lost 0, with 17 bases in between. The CDR3 has 17 residues. CDR3 residues: CASSDLRETFSYNEQFF. For the CDR3, the DNA is TGTGCCAGCAGTGACCTTCGGGAGACCTTCTCCTACAATGAGCAGTTCTTC.

The chain carries TRBV6-5 and TRBJ2-1, with TRBD2 matching 7 bases. J lost 7 bases, V lost 6 bases, and 9 bases had no gene match. Germline V lookup: CDR1 MNHEY, CDR2 SVGAGI. There are 14 residues in the CDR3. The DNA for the CDR3 is TGTGCCAGCAGACTGACTAGCCTGGGGAATGAGCAGTTCTTC. It yields the protein CASRLTSLGNEQFF.

The rearrangement joins TRBV13 to TRBJ2-1; 7 nucleotides line up with TRBD1. Germline V gene data show CDR1 as PRHDT and CDR2 as FYEKMQ (reference sequence). The J segment lost 7 bases and the V segment lost 6 bases, leaving 9 bases of the junction unmatched. The CDR3 has 14 amino acids. CDR3 protein: CASRVQGTRNEQFF. The CDR3 bases are TGTGCCAGCAGGGTACAGGGGACGCGGAATGAGCAGTTCTTC.

This chain links TRBV20-1 with TRBJ1-6; D is ambiguous. CDR1 is DFQATT and CDR2 is SNEGSKA in the germline V gene (reference sequence). Trimming shortened V by 3 bases and J by 6 bases, and 9 bases separated the two germline ends. The CDR3 is 13 amino acids. DNA of the CDR3: TGCAGTGCTAGTTGGCAGCCTAATTCACCCCTCCACTTT. Translation gives CSASWQPNSPLHF.

The CDR3 DNA follows: TGTGCCAGCAGTTCCCTTTACAATGAGCAGTTCTTC. This sequence encodes CASSSLYNEQFF. The chain links TRBV27 to TRBJ2-1; D gene unclear. Deletions cut 4 bases from V and 4 bases from J, with 5 bases between. Germline V gives CDR1 MNHEY, CDR2 SMNVEV (reference sequence). This CDR3 region has 12 residues.

This clone was detected only once. The V call is TRBV30, the J call TRBJ2-3; D gene unclear. CDR3 length equals 13 residues. Germline lookup yields CDR1 GTSNPN and CDR2 SVGIG (reference sequence). Trimming cost V 4 bases and J 7 bases, with 15 bases left between them. The CDR3 here is CAWTRVGPYTQYF. The DNA of the CDR3 is TGTGCCTGGACCCGAGTCGGACCATATACGCAGTATTTT.

The V gene is TRBV4-2, the J gene TRBJ2-7; no firm D call. The CDR3 spans 13 residues. V gave up 1 base and J gave up 4 bases, with 8 bases separating them. Germline assignment: CDR1 LGHNA and CDR2 YNFKEQ. Here the CDR3 DNA reads TGTGCCAGCAGCCAAGGTGTTGGGTACGAGCAGTACTTC. Amino acids: CASSQGVGYEQYF.

This chain connects TRBV28 to TRBJ1-1, with a weak D call TRBD1 (5 bases). Germline values: CDR1 MDHEN, CDR2 SYDVKM. Trimming cost V 6 bases and J 0 bases, with 8 bases left between them. The CDR3 is 13 residues long. CDR3 in DNA: TGTGCCAGCAGATCAGGGCTGAACACTGAAGCTTTCTTT. The encoded protein is CASRSGLNTEAFF.

The chain is built from TRBV21-1 and TRBJ1-1. TRBV21-1 is an annotated pseudogene. The CDR3 sequence is 14 residues long. CDR3 in amino acids: CASSRQTQNTEAFF. CDR3 DNA sequence: TGTGCCAGCAGCAGGCAGACGCAGAACACTGAAGCTTTCTTT.

V is TRBV4-1 and J is TRBJ1-4; tentatively, D is TRBD1 (5 bases). CDR3 length: 14 residues. Trimming removed 0 bases at V and 7 bases at J, with 9 bases between. Germline assignment: CDR1 MGHRA and CDR2 YSYEKL. The CDR3 loop is CASSQERGFEKLFF. CDR3 DNA: TGCGCCAGCAGCCAAGAACGGGGGTTTGAAAAACTGTTTTTT.

The chain joins TRBV7-2 to TRBJ2-7; D assignment may be TRBD1 or TRBD2 (5 bases each). Trimming left V 2 bases short and J 6 bases short, with 11 bases between. Germline CDR1 is SGHTA and CDR2 is FQGNSA. The CDR3 consists of 13 residues. CDR3 region: CASSLTPGTEQYF. The CDR3 coding sequence is TGTGCCAGCAGCTTAACTCCAGGGACCGAGCAGTACTTC.

The chain links TRBV7-9 to TRBJ1-1, with TRBD1 as a possible D gene (6 bases). The CDR3 is 15 amino acids. Looked up from germline, CDR1 is SEHNR and CDR2 is FQNEAQ (reference sequence). Trimming took 1 base from V and 1 from J, leaving 10 bases between them. The DNA for the CDR3 is TGTGCCAGCAGCTTAGGGGGGCAGGCGAACACTGAAGCTTTCTTT. This codes for CASSLGGQANTEAFF. The full variable domain, its missing parts supplied by reference TRBV7-9 and TRBJ1-1, is DTGVSQNPRHKITKRGQNVTFRCDPISEHNRLYWYRQTLGQGPEFLTYFQNEAQLEKSRLLSDRFSAERPKGSFSTLEIQRTEQGDSAMYLCASSLGGQANTEAFFGQGTRLTVV.

The chain has TRBV28 and TRBJ1-2; 8 bases are shared with TRBD1. V lost 5 bases and J lost 0; bases outside the gene matches: 5. This CDR3 is built from 15 residues. Looked up from germline, CDR1 is MDHEN and CDR2 is SYDVKM. The CDR3 protein is CASSDGDRPNYGYTF. CDR3 DNA: TGTGCCAGCAGTGACGGGGACAGGCCTAACTATGGCTACACCTTC.

The V gene is TRBV25-1, the J gene TRBJ1-4; 8 bases agree with TRBD1. CDR1 and CDR2 (germline): MGHDK, SYGVNS. The CDR3 is 13 residues long. J gave up 7 bases and V 6 bases, and 4 bases lay outside the gene matches. For the CDR3, the DNA is TGTGCCAGCAGGGACAGGGAACCTGAAAAACTGTTTTTT. This sequence encodes CASRDREPEKLFF.

The V gene is TRBV19, the J gene TRBJ2-2; D gene ambiguous. Germline V gives CDR1 LNHDA, CDR2 SQIVND (reference sequence). This CDR3 has 12 amino acids. V gave up 6 bases and J gave up 5 bases, with 7 bases separating them. DNA for the CDR3: TGTGCCAGTAGACTGGTGACCGGGGAGCTGTTTTTT. It is translated as CASRLVTGELFF.

The chain uses TRBV12-3 or TRBV12-4 and TRBJ1-2, with D perhaps TRBD1 (5 bases). Trimming left V 1 base short and J 7 bases short, with 7 bases between. The CDR3 is 12 residues long. The chain's CDR3 is CASSLGGAGYTF. CDR3 in DNA: TGTGCCAGCAGTTTAGGAGGGGCTGGCTACACCTTC.